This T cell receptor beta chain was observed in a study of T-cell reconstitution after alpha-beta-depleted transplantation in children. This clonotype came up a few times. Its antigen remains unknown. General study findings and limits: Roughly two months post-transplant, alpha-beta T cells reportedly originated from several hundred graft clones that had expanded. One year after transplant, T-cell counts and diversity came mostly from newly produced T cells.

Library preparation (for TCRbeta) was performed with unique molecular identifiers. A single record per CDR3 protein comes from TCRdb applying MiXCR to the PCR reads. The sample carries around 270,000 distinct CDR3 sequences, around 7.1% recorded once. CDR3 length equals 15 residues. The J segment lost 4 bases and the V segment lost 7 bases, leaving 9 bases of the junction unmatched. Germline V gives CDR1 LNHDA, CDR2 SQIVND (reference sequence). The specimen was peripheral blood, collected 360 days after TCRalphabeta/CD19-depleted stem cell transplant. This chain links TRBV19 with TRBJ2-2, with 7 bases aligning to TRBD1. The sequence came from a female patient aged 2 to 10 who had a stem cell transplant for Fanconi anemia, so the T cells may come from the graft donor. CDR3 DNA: TGTGCCAGTACCGTCCGGGACAGATCCACCGGGGAGCTGTTTTTT. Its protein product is CASTVRDRSTGELFF.